Below, 16 T cell receptor beta chains from the same sample are listed, as sequenced in a study of sequential checkpoint blockade in melanoma. Clones were read by immunoSEQ multiplex PCR, and TCRdb kept only the in-frame ones, dropping some. The sample yields over 5,000 clones, roughly nine tenths seen once. Treatment here: randomized to nivolumab then ipilimumab (arm A) or the reverse (arm B). The material sequenced was CD8+ T cells sorted from blood (inferred from file names), taken from a patient given nivolumab and ipilimumab in sequence. The receptors originated from a human donor with melanoma.

V gene TRBV6-5 combines with J gene TRBJ2-7, with D possibly matching TRBD2 (5 bases). Per germline, CDR1 MNHEY and CDR2 SVGAGI. Trimming shortened V by 2 bases and J by 4 bases, and 6 bases separated the two germline ends. CDR3 length equals 12 residues. The CDR3 nucleotides are TGTGCCAGCAGTTACGAGGGATACGAGCAGTACTTC. Protein sequence: CASSYEGYEQYF.

By sample share, this clone is large. The chain uses TRBV14 and TRBJ2-7; 7 positions match TRBD2. Germline V gene sequence: CDR1 SGHDN, CDR2 FVKESK. V was clipped by 5 bases and J by 0 bases; unmatched bases: 4. This CDR3 has 14 residues. CDR3 in amino acids: CASSGGTNSYEQYF. The CDR3 DNA follows: TGTGCCAGCAGCGGGGGGACTAACTCCTACGAGCAGTACTTC.

On this clone itself: Within the sample, other DNA sequences also encode this same CDR3. The chain uses TRBV19 and TRBJ2-7; 15 positions match TRBD2. The CDR3 length is 16 residues. V shed 4 bases, J shed 2 bases, and the junction held 3 bases outside the gene matches. The germline V gene encodes CDR1 LNHDA and CDR2 SQIVND (reference sequence). The CDR3 reads CASSTGLAGGTYEQYF. CDR3 nucleotides: TGTGCCAGTAGTACGGGACTAGCGGGGGGAACCTACGAGCAGTACTTC.

In its sample, this clone was seen a few times. The V and J genes are TRBV10-2 and TRBJ2-3, with TRBD2 matching over 8 bases. The CDR3 is 14 amino acids. CDR1 and CDR2 from the germline V gene are WSHSY and SAAADI. Unmatched junction bases numbered 7, after V lost 7 bases and J lost 4 bases. The CDR3 loop is CASIREGLADTQYF. The CDR3 DNA is TGCGCCAGCATTCGGGAGGGCTTGGCAGATACGCAGTATTTT.

This clone was counted a few times. This chain connects TRBV28 to TRBJ1-1, with D hard to call. This CDR3 is 15 amino acids long. V was trimmed by 1 base and J by 2 bases, leaving 11 bases between them. Germline lookup yields CDR1 MDHEN and CDR2 SYDVKM. The CDR3 coding sequence is TGTGCCAGCAGTTTATTGTCCGGGTTTAACACTGAAGCTTTCTTT. It translates to CASSLLSGFNTEAFF.

The chain joins TRBV7-9 to TRBJ2-5; no reliable D call. CDR1 and CDR2 (germline): SEHNR, FQNEAQ (reference sequence). V gave up 5 bases and J gave up 1 base, with 14 bases separating them. The length of the CDR3 is 15 residues. The CDR3 region has the DNA TGTGCCAGCAGCCGTTACATCGGCGGCCAAGAGACCCAGTACTTC. It translates to CASSRYIGGQETQYF.

This rearrangement joins TRBV27 to TRBJ1-1; D remains ambiguous. The CDR3 covers 13 residues. The V gene lost 5 bases and the J gene lost 0 bases, with 7 bases spanning the gap. Germline-derived CDR1 and CDR2 are MNHEY and SMNVEV (reference sequence). The CDR3 loop is CASSSAVNTEAFF. The CDR3 coding sequence is TGTGCCAGCAGTAGCGCGGTGAACACTGAAGCTTTCTTT.

This clone came up once. V usage is TRBV4-1 and J usage is TRBJ2-1; 9 nucleotides match TRBD1. Per the germline V gene, CDR1 is MGHRA and CDR2 is YSYEKL. The V segment lost 0 bases and the J segment 5 bases; nucleotides outside the gene matches: 8. The CDR3 has 17 residues. The CDR3 nucleotides are TGCGCCAGCAGCCAAGACAGTTGGGACAGGGCGGACAATGAGCAGTTCTTC. Residues: CASSQDSWDRADNEQFF.

The chain carries TRBV2 and TRBJ1-2; D is ambiguous. Germline lookup yields CDR1 SNHLY and CDR2 FYNNEI. V dropped 6 bases and J dropped 0 bases, with 8 bases sitting between them. The CDR3 loop spans 13 amino acids. CDR3 loop: CASSRQANYGYTF. The CDR3 bases are TGTGCCAGCAGCCGACAAGCTAACTATGGCTACACCTTC.

The rearrangement links TRBV27 to TRBJ2-2; weak D call: TRBD1 (6 bases). Trimming pared 3 bases from V and 4 bases from J, leaving 12 bases between. This CDR3 spans 15 amino acids. Germline CDR1 is MNHEY and CDR2 is SMNVEV (reference sequence). CDR3 nucleotide sequence: TGTGCCAGCAGTTTCACTAGGGGGAGCACCGGGGAGCTGTTTTTT. Translated, it gives CASSFTRGSTGELFF.

The chain links TRBV29-1 to TRBJ1-5; D call uncertain. Germline V gene data show CDR1 as SQVTM and CDR2 as ANQGSEA. V shed 4 bases and J shed 3 bases, with 10 bases lying between them. The CDR3 covers 13 residues. Here the CDR3 DNA reads TGCAGCGTTGCTTCAGGTTTCAATCAGCCCCAGCATTTT. Translation gives CSVASGFNQPQHF.

The chain recombines TRBV7-6 with TRBJ1-5, with D perhaps matching TRBD1 (6 bases). This CDR3 has 14 residues. Germline lookup yields CDR1 SGHVS and CDR2 FNYEAQ. V was clipped by 5 bases and J by 7 bases, with 15 bases between them. For the CDR3, the DNA is TGTGCCAGCAGCATTGGACAGAAAGAACAGCCCCAGCATTTT. Its translation is CASSIGQKEQPQHF.

The rearrangement joins TRBV2 to TRBJ2-3, with D perhaps TRBD1 (6 bases). V lost 10 bases and J 4 bases, leaving 18 bases between the germline ends. This CDR3 spans 14 amino acids. Germline V gene lookup returns CDR1 SNHLY and CDR2 FYNNEI. The CDR3 protein is CATWKQGGADTQYF. CDR3 bases: TGTGCCACCTGGAAACAGGGTGGCGCAGATACGCAGTATTTT.

The rearrangement joins TRBV7-6 to TRBJ2-1, with D tentatively TRBD2 (5 bases). The CDR3 contains 12 residues. Germline CDR1 and CDR2: SGHVS and FNYEAQ. Deletions cut 4 bases from V and 10 bases from J, with 11 bases between. The CDR3 is CASSSTSDEQFF. CDR3 sequence (DNA): TGTGCCAGCAGCTCTACTAGTGACGAGCAGTTCTTC.

CDR3 coding DNA: TGTGCCAGCTCACCATCCGACAGTTACTACGAGCAGTACTTC. This translates into CASSPSDSYYEQYF. The chain combines TRBV18 with TRBJ2-7, with D possibly being TRBD1 (5 bases). V was shortened by 2 bases and J by 3 bases, with 11 bases between the two germline ends. There are 14 residues in the CDR3. Germline V lookup: CDR1 KGHSH, CDR2 LQKENI.

The chain joins TRBV7-9 to TRBJ2-7; tentatively, D is TRBD2 (6 bases). Deletions cut 1 base from V and 4 bases from J, with 14 bases between. CDR1 is SEHNR and CDR2 is FQNEAQ in the germline V gene (reference sequence). CDR3 length: 15 residues. DNA for the CDR3: TGTGCCAGCAGCTTAGTACCCACCGCGGGGTACGAGCAGTACTTC. Translating it yields CASSLVPTAGYEQYF.